Listed below are T cell receptor beta chains from one sample, sequenced in a study of cytomegalovirus exposure and HLA in healthy donors. Only in-frame clones appear in the TCRdb table, and some are missing; sequencing was by immunoSEQ multiplex PCR. The repertoire holds 100,000 to 150,000 clones, 82% seen once, with 10% to 12% in the top ten. The sequencing sample was made of PBMCs. Source of these receptors: a male donor in good health and CMV-seropositive. CDR3s include the opening cysteine and the closing phenylalanine or tryptophan. The D gene is left open where the match is weak. Clone size appears in some rows only: once, few, many, or a class for an expanded clone.

D	J	size	V	DNA	CDR3
NA	TRBJ2-7	NA	TRBV27	TGTGCCAGCAGTTTTGGGGCTGCTAACTCCTACGAGCAGTACTTC	CASSFGAANSYEQYF
NA	TRBJ2-3	few	TRBV28	TGTGCCAGCAGTCCCCCCAGTCCAGATACGCAGTATTTT	CASSPPSPDTQYF
TRBD2	TRBJ2-7	once	TRBV5-1	TGCGCCAGCAGCTCCGGACTAGCGGGAGCCCACGAGCAGTACTTC	CASSSGLAGAHEQYF
NA	TRBJ2-3	NA	TRBV29-1	TGCAGCGCAACACGCGGGGAGTTCACAGATACGCAGTATTTT	CSATRGEFTDTQYF
TRBD1	TRBJ2-7	NA	TRBV9	TGTGCCAGCAGCGGTGGACAGGGGGCAGGCGAGCAGTACTTC	CASSGGQGAGEQYF
TRBD2	TRBJ2-2	NA	TRBV2	TGTGCCAGCACCACGGGAGGAGGAAGCATCGGGGAGCTGTTTTTT	CASTTGGGSIGELFF
NA	TRBJ2-7	NA	TRBV21-1	TGTGCCAGCAGCAATGGGGCGCAAAGGGCGACTAGCGGGGCTTACGAGCAGTACTTC	CASSNGAQRATSGAYEQYF
TRBD2	TRBJ2-2	NA	TRBV15	TGTGCCACCACCCAGCGGGAGAACACCGGGGAGCTGTTTTTT	CATTQRENTGELFF
TRBD1	TRBJ1-1	NA	TRBV29-1	TGCAGCGTTGTGAGACAGGGAGGAACTGAAGCTTTCTTT	CSVVRQGGTEAFF
NA	TRBJ2-4	NA	TRBV7-2	TGTGCCAGCAGCGCCGGTGCCGGGGTGCAAAACATTCAGTACTTC	CASSAGAGVQNIQYF
NA	TRBJ2-6	NA	TRBV7-2	TGTGCCAGCAGCTCCACGTATGGGGCCAACGGCCTGACTTTC	CASSSTYGANGLTF
NA	TRBJ2-2	NA	TRBV18	TGTGCCAGCTCACCAGAGGGGAACACCGGGGAGCTGTTTTTT	CASSPEGNTGELFF
TRBD2	TRBJ2-7	NA	TRBV11-2	TGTGCCAGCAGCTATACTAGCGGAGGGACGGAGCAGTACTTC	CASSYTSGGTEQYF
TRBD2	TRBJ2-3	NA	TRBV7-9	TGTGCCAGCAGCGGGGGGGACCAAGCTCCGTTAACTTTCACAGATACGCAGTATTTT	CASSGGDQAPLTFTDTQYF
NA	TRBJ2-7	NA	TRBV18	TGTGCCAGCTCACCAGGGGCACGCCACCTCTCCTACGAGCAGTACTTC	CASSPGARHLSYEQYF
TRBD2	TRBJ2-1	NA	TRBV7-9	TGTGCCAGCAGCCCAGGACTAGCGGGATACAATGAGCAGTTCTTC	CASSPGLAGYNEQFF
NA	TRBJ2-7	NA	TRBV6-5	TGTGCCAGCAGTCCACAGGGAGTGAACTACTACGAGCAGTACTTC	CASSPQGVNYYEQYF
TRBD2	TRBJ2-7	few	TRBV7-9	TGTGCCAGCAGCCTTTTGACTAGCGCACCCTACGAGCAGTACTTC	CASSLLTSAPYEQYF
TRBD2	TRBJ2-3	few	TRBV7-2	TGTGCCAGCAGCTCACGACTAGCGGGAGGAATTGGCTACACAGATACGCAGTATTTT	CASSSRLAGGIGYTDTQYF
TRBD1	TRBJ1-6	NA	TRBV28	TGTGCCAGCAGGTCAGGGGGGAATTCACCCCTCCACTTT	CASRSGGNSPLHF
NA	TRBJ1-5	NA	TRBV19	TGTGCCAGCCAACAGGGTTGGAATCAGCCCCAGCATTTT	CASQQGWNQPQHF
NA	TRBJ2-7	NA	TRBV11-3	TGTGCCAGCAGCTTAGATTCTTCGGGTAACTACGAGCAGTACTTC	CASSLDSSGNYEQYF
TRBD2	TRBJ2-7	NA	TRBV7-2	TGTGCCAGCAGCTTAGATTTGGGAGGGCCTGGTTACGAGCAGTACTTC	CASSLDLGGPGYEQYF
NA	TRBJ2-7	NA	TRBV7-2	TGTGCCAGCAGCCCCAGCCCCTGGACTGAAAACACTTACGAGCAGTACTTC	CASSPSPWTENTYEQYF
TRBD2	TRBJ2-2	NA	TRBV7-9	TGTTCCAGCAGCTCGGGGATTCTAGCGGGTAGGACCGGGGAGCTGTTTTTT	CSSSSGILAGRTGELFF
TRBD1	TRBJ2-7	NA	TRBV6-1	TGTGCCAGCAGTACAGGGGTGCAGTACTTC	CASSTGVQYF
NA	TRBJ1-6	NA	TRBV6-5	TGTGCCAGCAGTTACGAGGGGCGGCGGGGTTCACCCCTCCACTTT	CASSYEGRRGSPLHF